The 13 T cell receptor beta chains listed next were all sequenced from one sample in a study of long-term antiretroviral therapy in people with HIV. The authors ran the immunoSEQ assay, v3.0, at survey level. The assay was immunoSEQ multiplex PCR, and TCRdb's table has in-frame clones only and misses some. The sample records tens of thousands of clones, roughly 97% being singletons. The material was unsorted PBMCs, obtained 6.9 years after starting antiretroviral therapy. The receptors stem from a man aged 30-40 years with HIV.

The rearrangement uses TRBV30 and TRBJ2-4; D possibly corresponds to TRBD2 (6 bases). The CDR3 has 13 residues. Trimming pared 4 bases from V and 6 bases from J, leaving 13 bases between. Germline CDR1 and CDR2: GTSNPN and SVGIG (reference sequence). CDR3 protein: CAWTSPGGNIQYF. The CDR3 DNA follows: TGTGCCTGGACCTCCCCCGGGGGAAACATTCAGTACTTC.

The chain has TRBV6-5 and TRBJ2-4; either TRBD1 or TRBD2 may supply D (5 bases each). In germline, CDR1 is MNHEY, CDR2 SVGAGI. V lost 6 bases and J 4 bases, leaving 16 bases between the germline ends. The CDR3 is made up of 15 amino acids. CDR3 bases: TGTGCCAGCAGACTAGGGAAGGGGCTTAAAAACATTCAGTACTTC. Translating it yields CASRLGKGLKNIQYF.

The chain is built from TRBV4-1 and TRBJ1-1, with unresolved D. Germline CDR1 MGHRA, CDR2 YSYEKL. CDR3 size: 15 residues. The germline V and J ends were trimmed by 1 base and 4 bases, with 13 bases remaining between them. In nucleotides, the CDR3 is TGCGCCAGCAGCCAAGTTGGATCCAGAGTCACTGAAGCTTTCTTT. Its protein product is CASSQVGSRVTEAFF.

CDR3 residues: CASSHLMDRANTEAFF. In DNA, the CDR3 is TGCGCCAGCAGCCACCTAATGGACAGGGCAAACACTGAAGCTTTCTTT. This chain joins TRBV4-3 and TRBJ1-1; TRBD1 matches at 8 bases. CDR1 is LGHNA and CDR2 is YSLEER in the germline V gene. This CDR3 is built from 16 residues. Trimming took 3 bases from V and 2 from J; bases not matched to a gene: 8.

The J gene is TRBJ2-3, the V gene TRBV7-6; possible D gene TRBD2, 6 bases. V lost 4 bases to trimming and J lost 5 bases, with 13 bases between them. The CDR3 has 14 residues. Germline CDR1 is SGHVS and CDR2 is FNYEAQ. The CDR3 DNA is TGTGCCAGCAGCTCGCTGACTAGTATAGATACGCAGTATTTT. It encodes CASSSLTSIDTQYF. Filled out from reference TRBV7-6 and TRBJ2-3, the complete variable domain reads GAGVSQSPRYKVTKRGQDVALRCDPISGHVSLYWYRQALGQGPEFLTYFNYEAQQDKSGLPNDRFSAERPEGSISTLTIQRTEQRDSAMYRCASSSLTSIDTQYFGPGTRLTVL.

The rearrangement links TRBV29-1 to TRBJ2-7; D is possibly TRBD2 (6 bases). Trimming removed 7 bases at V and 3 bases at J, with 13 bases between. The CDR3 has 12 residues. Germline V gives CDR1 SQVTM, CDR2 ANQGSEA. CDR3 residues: CSAEGLYYEQYF. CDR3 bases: TGCAGCGCCGAGGGACTGTACTACGAGCAGTACTTC.

CDR3 nucleotides: TGTGCCAGCAGCGTAGAACAGGGCTATGGCTACACCTTC. Protein: CASSVEQGYGYTF. The rearrangement links TRBV9 to TRBJ1-2; D possibly corresponds to TRBD1 (6 bases). Trimming shortened V by 0 bases and J by 4 bases, and 7 bases separated the two germline ends. The CDR3 covers 13 residues. Germline CDR1 reads SGDLS; CDR2 reads YYNGEE.

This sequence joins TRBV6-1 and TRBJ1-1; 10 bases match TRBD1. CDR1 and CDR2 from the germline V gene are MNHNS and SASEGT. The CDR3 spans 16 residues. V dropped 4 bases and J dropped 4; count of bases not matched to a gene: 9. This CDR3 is CASSGYPGQGITEAFF. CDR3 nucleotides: TGTGCCAGCAGTGGATACCCGGGACAGGGGATCACTGAAGCTTTCTTT.

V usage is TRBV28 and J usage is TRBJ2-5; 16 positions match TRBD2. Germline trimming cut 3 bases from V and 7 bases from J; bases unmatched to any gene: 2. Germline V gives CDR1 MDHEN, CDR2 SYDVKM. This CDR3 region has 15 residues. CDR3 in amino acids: CASSFGTSGRVTQYF. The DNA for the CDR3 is TGTGCCAGCAGTTTTGGGACTAGCGGGAGGGTGACCCAGTACTTC. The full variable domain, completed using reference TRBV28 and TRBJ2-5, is DVKVTQSSRYLVKRTGEKVFLECVQDMDHENMFWYRQDPGLGLRLIYFSYDVKMKEKGDIPEGYSVSREKKERFSLILESASTNQTSMYLCASSFGTSGRVTQYFGPGTRLLVL.

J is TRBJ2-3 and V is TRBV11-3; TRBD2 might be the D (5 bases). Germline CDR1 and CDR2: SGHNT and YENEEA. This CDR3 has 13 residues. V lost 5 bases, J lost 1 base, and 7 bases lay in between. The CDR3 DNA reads TGTGCCAGCAGCCGTAGCGGCACAGATACGCAGTATTTT. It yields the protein CASSRSGTDTQYF.

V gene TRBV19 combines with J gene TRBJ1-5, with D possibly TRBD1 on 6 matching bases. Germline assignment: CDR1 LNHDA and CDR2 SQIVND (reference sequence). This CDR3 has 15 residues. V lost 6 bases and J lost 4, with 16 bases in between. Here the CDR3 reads CASSWYREGNQPQHF. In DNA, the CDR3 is TGTGCCAGTAGCTGGTACAGGGAGGGGAATCAGCCCCAGCATTTT. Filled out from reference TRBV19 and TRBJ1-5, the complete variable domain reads DGGITQSPKYLFRKEGQNVTLSCEQNLNHDAMYWYRQDPGQGLRLIYYSQIVNDFQKGDIAEGYSVSREKKESFPLTVTSAQKNPTAFYLCASSWYREGNQPQHFGDGTRLSIL.

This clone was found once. The CDR3 DNA reads TGTGCCAGCTCACCCCTCGGGAGTGAGGCAGATACGCAGTATTTT. Protein sequence: CASSPLGSEADTQYF. This chain joins TRBV18 and TRBJ2-3; D possibly corresponds to TRBD2 (6 bases). This CDR3 is built from 15 residues. V lost 3 bases to trimming and J lost 4 bases, with 14 bases between them. Per germline, CDR1 KGHSH and CDR2 LQKENI.

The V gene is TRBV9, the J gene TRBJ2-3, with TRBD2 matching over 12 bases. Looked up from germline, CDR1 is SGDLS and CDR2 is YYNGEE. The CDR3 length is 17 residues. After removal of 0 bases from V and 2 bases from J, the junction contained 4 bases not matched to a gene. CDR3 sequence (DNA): TGTGCCAGCAGCGTAGAGCTAGCGGGAGGGGACACAGATACGCAGTATTTT. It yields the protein CASSVELAGGDTDTQYF.